One and the same sample provided the 10 T cell receptor beta chains below, sequenced in a study of OX40 agonist ivuxolimab in advanced cancers. Library construction relied on the immunoSEQ multiplex PCR assay. In its TCRdb copy, this immuneACCESS table keeps in-frame sequences only and misses some clones. Where compared with another copy, unresolved V genes explain less than half of these, and the others have no known cause. The table for this sample lists approximately 79,000 clones; about 92% of them were counted only once. Over 8.5% of the sample is held by the ten biggest clonotypes. The material was CD4+ or CD8+ T cells sorted from blood, obtained in a trial of the OX40 agonist ivuxolimab. The receptor source for this set is an adult with an advanced solid tumor such as melanoma, head and neck, liver or kidney cancer.

V gene TRBV27 combines with J gene TRBJ1-6, with D unresolved. This CDR3 contains 11 residues. V shed 4 bases and J shed 7 bases, with 2 bases lying between them. Germline values: CDR1 MNHEY, CDR2 SMNVEV (reference sequence). CDR3 residues: CASSSNSPLHF. For the CDR3, the DNA is TGTGCCAGCAGTTCGAATTCACCCCTCCACTTT.

CDR3 DNA sequence: TGTGCCAGCAGCCCTTCCGGGACTAGCTACGACACCGGGGAGCTGTTTTTT. Its protein product is CASSPSGTSYDTGELFF. V usage is TRBV5-4 and J usage is TRBJ2-2; 9 nucleotides line up with TRBD2. The CDR3 is 17 amino acids. V lost 4 bases to trimming and J lost 3 bases; unmatched junction nucleotides: 10. From germline, CDR1 is SGHNT and CDR2 YYREEE (reference sequence).

The V gene is TRBV19, the J gene TRBJ1-2; TRBD1 might be the D (5 bases). The germline gives CDR1 LNHDA, CDR2 SQIVND (reference sequence). Trimming cost V 5 bases and J 6 bases, with 7 bases left between them. The CDR3 has 11 amino acids. The CDR3 reads CASSEGHGYTF. The CDR3 DNA reads TGTGCCAGTAGTGAGGGGCATGGCTACACCTTC.

For the CDR3, the DNA is TGTGCCAGCAGCTTGGTGGATTACGATGGCTACACCTTC. Translating it yields CASSLVDYDGYTF. V and J are TRBV5-6 and TRBJ1-2; D unclear. The ends were cut back, 0 bases at V and 6 bases at J, with 9 bases in the middle. This CDR3 comprises 13 residues. Germline loops: CDR1 SGHDT, CDR2 YYEEEE. Using reference TRBV5-6 and TRBJ1-2 for the parts outside the CDR3, the full variable domain is DAGVTQSPTHLIKTRGQQVTLRCSPKSGHDTVSWYQQALGQGPQFIFQYYEEEERQRGNFPDRFSGHQFPNYSSELNVNALLLGDSALYLCASSLVDYDGYTFGSGTRLTVV.

The rearrangement uses TRBV27 and TRBJ1-2; D is perhaps TRBD1 (5 bases). The V and J ends lost 5 bases and 0 bases respectively, with 16 bases between them. The CDR3 sequence is 16 residues long. Germline V gene sequence: CDR1 MNHEY, CDR2 SMNVEV (reference sequence). The CDR3 spells CASSPTGLRANYGYTF. The DNA of the CDR3 is TGTGCCAGCAGTCCAACAGGACTCCGAGCTAACTATGGCTACACCTTC.

The chain carries TRBV7-9 and TRBJ1-6; TRBD1 matches at 9 bases. Germline assignment: CDR1 SEHNR and CDR2 FQNEAQ (reference sequence). The CDR3 totals 15 residues. V gave up 4 bases and J gave up 5 bases; unmatched junction bases: 3. In DNA, the CDR3 is TGTGCCAGCAGCTCCCGACAGGGGGATAATTCACCCCTCCACTTT. It encodes CASSSRQGDNSPLHF.

The chain links TRBV7-9 to TRBJ2-1; TRBD1 agrees at 8 bases. V lost 6 bases to trimming and J lost 0 bases; unmatched junction nucleotides: 7. Germline lookup yields CDR1 SEHNR and CDR2 FQNEAQ (reference sequence). The CDR3 runs to 16 residues. The CDR3 sequence is CASRPPDRVSYNEQFF. CDR3 sequence (DNA): TGTGCCAGCAGACCTCCGGACAGGGTCTCCTACAATGAGCAGTTCTTC.

J is TRBJ2-2 and V is TRBV7-9; TRBD2 aligns across 7 bases. The length of the CDR3 is 13 residues. V was clipped by 9 bases and J by 2 bases; unmatched bases: 3. Per germline, CDR1 SEHNR and CDR2 FQNEAQ (reference sequence). CDR3 region: CARRGDNTGELFF. The CDR3 nucleotides read TGTGCCAGACGGGGGGACAACACCGGGGAGCTGTTTTTT.

This chain uses TRBV5-4 with TRBJ1-6; 7 nucleotides line up with TRBD1. J lost 0 bases, V lost 4 bases, and 7 bases had no gene match. This CDR3 comprises 17 residues. The germline gives CDR1 SGHNT, CDR2 YYREEE (reference sequence). For the CDR3, the DNA is TGTGCCAGCAGCCCGATCAGGGGGATCTCCTATAATTCACCCCTCCACTTT. Translation gives CASSPIRGISYNSPLHF.

The chain has TRBV6-5 and TRBJ2-2; D possibly corresponds to TRBD1 (6 bases). The germline CDR1 and CDR2 sequences are MNHEY and SVGAGI. CDR3 size: 15 residues. V was shortened by 2 bases and J by 6 bases, with 13 bases between the two germline ends. CDR3 residues: CASSYNRERAGELFF. CDR3 coding DNA: TGTGCCAGCAGTTACAACAGGGAAAGGGCCGGGGAGCTGTTTTTT.